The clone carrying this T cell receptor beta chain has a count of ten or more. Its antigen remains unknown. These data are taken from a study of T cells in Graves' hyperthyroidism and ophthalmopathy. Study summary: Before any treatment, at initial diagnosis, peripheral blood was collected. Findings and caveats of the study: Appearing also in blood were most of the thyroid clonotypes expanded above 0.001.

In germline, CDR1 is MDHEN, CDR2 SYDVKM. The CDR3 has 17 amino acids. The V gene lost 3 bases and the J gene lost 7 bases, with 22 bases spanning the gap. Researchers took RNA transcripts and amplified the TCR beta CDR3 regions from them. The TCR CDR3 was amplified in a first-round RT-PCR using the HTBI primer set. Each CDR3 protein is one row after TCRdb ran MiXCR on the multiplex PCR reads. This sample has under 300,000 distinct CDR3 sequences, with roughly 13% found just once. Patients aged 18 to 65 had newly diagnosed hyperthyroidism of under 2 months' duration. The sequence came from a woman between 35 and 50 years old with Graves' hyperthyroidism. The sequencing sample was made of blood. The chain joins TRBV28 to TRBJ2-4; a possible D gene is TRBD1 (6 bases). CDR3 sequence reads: CASSFPPPTGLGNIQYF. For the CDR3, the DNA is TGTGCCAGCAGTTTCCCTCCCCCGACAGGATTGGGGAACATTCAGTACTTC.